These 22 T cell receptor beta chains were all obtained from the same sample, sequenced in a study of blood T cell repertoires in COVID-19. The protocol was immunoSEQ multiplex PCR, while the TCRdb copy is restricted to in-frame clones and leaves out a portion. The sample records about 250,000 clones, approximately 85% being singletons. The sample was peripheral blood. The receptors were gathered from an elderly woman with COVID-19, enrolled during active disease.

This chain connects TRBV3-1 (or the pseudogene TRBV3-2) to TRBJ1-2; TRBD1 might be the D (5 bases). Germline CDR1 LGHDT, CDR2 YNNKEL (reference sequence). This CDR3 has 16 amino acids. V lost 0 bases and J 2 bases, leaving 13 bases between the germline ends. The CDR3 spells CASSQDPGGINYGYTF. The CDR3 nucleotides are TGTGCCAGCAGCCAAGATCCGGGGGGAATAAACTATGGCTACACCTTC.

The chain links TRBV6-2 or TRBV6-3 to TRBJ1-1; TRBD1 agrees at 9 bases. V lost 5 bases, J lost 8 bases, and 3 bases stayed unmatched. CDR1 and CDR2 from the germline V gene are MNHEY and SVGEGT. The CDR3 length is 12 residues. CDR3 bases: TGTGCCAGCAGTCCGGACAGGGGAGAAGCTTTCTTT. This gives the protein CASSPDRGEAFF.

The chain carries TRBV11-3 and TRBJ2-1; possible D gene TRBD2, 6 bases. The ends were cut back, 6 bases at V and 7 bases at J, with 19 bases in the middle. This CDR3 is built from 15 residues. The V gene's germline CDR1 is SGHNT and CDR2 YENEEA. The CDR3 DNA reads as TGTGCCAGCAGTCGAGCGGGTGCACTGGTTAATGAGCAGTTCTTC. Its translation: CASSRAGALVNEQFF. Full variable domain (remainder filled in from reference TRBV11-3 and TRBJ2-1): EAGVVQSPRYKIIEKKQPVAFWCNPISGHNTLYWYLQNLGQGPELLIRYENEEAVDDSQLPKDRFSAERLKGVDSTLKIQPAELGDSAVYLCASSRAGALVNEQFFGPGTRLTVL.

The CDR3 region has the DNA TGTGCCAGCAGTGTCTCAGACAGGGTATCTGATGGCTACACCTTC. Translation gives CASSVSDRVSDGYTF. The J gene is TRBJ1-2, the V gene TRBV28, with 7 bases that match TRBD1. V lost 5 bases, J lost 6 bases, and 12 bases stayed unmatched. CDR1 is MDHEN and CDR2 is SYDVKM in the germline V gene. The CDR3 runs 15 residues.

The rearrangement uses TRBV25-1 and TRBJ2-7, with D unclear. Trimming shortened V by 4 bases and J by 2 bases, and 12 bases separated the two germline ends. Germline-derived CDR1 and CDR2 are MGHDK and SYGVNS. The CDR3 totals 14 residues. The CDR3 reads CASSARHTTYEQYF. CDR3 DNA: TGTGCCAGCAGTGCCAGGCATACCACCTACGAGCAGTACTTC.

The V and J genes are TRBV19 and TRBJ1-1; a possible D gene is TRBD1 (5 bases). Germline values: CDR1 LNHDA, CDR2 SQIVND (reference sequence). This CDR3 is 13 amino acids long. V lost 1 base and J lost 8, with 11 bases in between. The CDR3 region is CASSIGGTIEAFF. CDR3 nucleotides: TGTGCCAGTAGTATAGGCGGGACTATAGAAGCTTTCTTT. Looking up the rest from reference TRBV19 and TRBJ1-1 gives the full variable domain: DGGITQSPKYLFRKEGQNVTLSCEQNLNHDAMYWYRQDPGQGLRLIYYSQIVNDFQKGDIAEGYSVSREKKESFPLTVTSAQKNPTAFYLCASSIGGTIEAFFGQGTRLTVV.

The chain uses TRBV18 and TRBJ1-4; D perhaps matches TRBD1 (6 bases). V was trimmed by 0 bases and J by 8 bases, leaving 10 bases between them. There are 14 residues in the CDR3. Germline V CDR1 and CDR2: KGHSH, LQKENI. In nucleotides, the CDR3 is TGTGCCAGCTCACCACCGACAGGCTCCGAAAAACTGTTTTTT. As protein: CASSPPTGSEKLFF.

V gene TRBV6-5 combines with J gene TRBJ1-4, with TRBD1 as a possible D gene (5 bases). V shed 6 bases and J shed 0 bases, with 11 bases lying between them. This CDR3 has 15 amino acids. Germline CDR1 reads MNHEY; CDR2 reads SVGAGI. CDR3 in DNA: TGTGCCAGCAGCCGCGACAGTGCAACTAATGAAAAACTGTTTTTT. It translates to CASSRDSATNEKLFF.

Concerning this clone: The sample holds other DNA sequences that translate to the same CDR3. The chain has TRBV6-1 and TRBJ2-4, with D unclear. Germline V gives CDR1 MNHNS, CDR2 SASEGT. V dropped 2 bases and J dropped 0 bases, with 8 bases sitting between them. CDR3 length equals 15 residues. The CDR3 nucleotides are TGTGCCAGCAGTGAAAGTAGTCTAGCCAAAAACATTCAGTACTTC. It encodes CASSESSLAKNIQYF.

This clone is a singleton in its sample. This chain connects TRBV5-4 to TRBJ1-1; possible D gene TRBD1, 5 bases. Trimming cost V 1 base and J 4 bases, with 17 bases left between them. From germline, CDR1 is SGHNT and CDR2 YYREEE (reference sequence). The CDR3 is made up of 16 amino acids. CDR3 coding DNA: TGTGCCAGCAGCTTGTTTGGTCTCCTAGGGGCCACTGAAGCTTTCTTT. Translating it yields CASSLFGLLGATEAFF.

CDR3 region: CAISESSTGYTEAFF. DNA of the CDR3: TGTGCCATCAGTGAGTCGAGTACGGGGTACACTGAAGCTTTCTTT. This chain links TRBV10-3 with TRBJ1-1; D remains unclear. The CDR3 runs 15 residues. V was cut by 0 bases and J by 3 bases, with 11 bases left in between. The germline V gene encodes CDR1 ENHRY and CDR2 SYGVKD.

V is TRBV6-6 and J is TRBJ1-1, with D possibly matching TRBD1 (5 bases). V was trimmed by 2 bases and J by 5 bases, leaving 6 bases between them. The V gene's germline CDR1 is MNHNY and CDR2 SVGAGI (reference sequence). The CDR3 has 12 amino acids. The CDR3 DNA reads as TGTGCCAGCAGTTACCGACAGACTGAAGCTTTCTTT. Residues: CASSYRQTEAFF.

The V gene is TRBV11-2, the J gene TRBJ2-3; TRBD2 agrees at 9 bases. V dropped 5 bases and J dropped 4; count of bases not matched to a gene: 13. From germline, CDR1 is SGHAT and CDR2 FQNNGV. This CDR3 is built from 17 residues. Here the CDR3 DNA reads TGTGCCAGCAGCATTATAGGGGGAGGGACTAGCCCAGATACGCAGTATTTT. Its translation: CASSIIGGGTSPDTQYF.

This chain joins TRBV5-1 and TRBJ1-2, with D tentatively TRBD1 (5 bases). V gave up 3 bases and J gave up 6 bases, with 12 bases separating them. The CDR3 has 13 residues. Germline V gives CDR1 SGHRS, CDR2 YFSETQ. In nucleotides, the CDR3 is TGCGCCAGCAGCTCCCAGGGAATTGATGGCTACACCTTC. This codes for CASSSQGIDGYTF.

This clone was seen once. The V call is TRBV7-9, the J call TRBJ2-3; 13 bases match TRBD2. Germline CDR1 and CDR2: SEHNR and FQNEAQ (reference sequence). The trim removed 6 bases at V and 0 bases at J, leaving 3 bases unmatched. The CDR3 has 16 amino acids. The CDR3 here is CASRMGLAGSTDTQYF. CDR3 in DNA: TGTGCCAGCAGAATGGGACTAGCGGGGAGCACAGATACGCAGTATTTT.

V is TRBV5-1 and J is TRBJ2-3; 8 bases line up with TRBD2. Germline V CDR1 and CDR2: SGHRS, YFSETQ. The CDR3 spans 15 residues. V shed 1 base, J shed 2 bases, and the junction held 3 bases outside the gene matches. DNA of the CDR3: TGCGCCAGCAGCTTGCAACTAGCGGCCACAGATACGCAGTATTTT. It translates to CASSLQLAATDTQYF. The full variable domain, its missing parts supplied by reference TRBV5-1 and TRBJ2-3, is KAGVTQTPRYLIKTRGQQVTLSCSPISGHRSVSWYQQTPGQGLQFLFEYFSETQRNKGNFPGRFSGRQFSNSRSEMNVSTLELGDSALYLCASSLQLAATDTQYFGPGTRLTVL.

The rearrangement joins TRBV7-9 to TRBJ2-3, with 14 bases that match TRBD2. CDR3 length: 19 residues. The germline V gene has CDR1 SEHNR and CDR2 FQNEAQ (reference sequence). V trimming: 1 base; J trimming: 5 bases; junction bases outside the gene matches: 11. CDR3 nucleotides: TGTGCCAGCAGCTTAGGACTAGCGGGGGGGCCAGAAGAAAAAGATACGCAGTATTTT. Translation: CASSLGLAGGPEEKDTQYF.

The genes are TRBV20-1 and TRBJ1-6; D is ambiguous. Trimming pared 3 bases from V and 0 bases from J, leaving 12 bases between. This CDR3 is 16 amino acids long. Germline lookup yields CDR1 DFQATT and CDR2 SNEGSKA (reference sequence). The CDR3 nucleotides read TGCAGTGCTAGTTCGGGTTTAAGCTCCTATAATTCACCCCTCCACTTT. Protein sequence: CSASSGLSSYNSPLHF.

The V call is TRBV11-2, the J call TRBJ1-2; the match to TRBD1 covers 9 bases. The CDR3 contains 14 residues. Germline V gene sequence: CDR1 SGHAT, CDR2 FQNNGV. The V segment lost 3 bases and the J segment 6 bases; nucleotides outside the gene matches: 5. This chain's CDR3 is CASSFNRGHDGYTF. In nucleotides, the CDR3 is TGTGCCAGCAGCTTCAACAGGGGGCACGATGGCTACACCTTC.

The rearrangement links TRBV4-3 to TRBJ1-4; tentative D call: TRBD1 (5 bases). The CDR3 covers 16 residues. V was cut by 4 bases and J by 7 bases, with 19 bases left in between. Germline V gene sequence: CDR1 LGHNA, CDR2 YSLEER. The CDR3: CASSPPREREAEKLFF. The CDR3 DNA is TGCGCCAGCAGCCCCCCCAGGGAACGCGAGGCTGAAAAACTGTTTTTT.

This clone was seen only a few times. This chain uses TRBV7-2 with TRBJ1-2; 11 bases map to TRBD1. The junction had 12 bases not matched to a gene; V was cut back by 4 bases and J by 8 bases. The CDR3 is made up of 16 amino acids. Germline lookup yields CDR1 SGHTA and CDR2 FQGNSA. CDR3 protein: CASSSLFADRGLGYTF. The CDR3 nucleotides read TGTGCCAGCAGCTCATTATTCGCGGACAGGGGGCTAGGCTACACCTTC.

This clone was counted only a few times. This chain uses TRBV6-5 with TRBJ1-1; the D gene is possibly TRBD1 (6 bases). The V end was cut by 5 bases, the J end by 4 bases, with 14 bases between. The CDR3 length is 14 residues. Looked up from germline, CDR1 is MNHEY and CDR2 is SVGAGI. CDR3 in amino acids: CASSRQALSTEAFF. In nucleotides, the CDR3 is TGTGCCAGCAGTAGACAGGCGTTGAGCACTGAAGCTTTCTTT.